This is a list of T cell receptor beta chains from one sample in a study of beta chain features in type 1 diabetes. Assay used: immunoSEQ multiplex PCR; TCRdb lists only in-frame clones, some missing. The sample includes a few hundred thousand clones, around 9.6% of them seen just once. The specimen sequenced was central memory CD4+ T cells from blood. The receptors stem from a man in his thirties or forties with type 1 diabetes. The conserved cysteine and the conserved F or W are not part of the CDR3 here.

V,J,CDR3
TRBV11-2,TRBJ1-2,ASSVTDYGYT
TRBV5-1,TRBJ1-1,ASSLEGAEYTEAF
TRBV6-1,TRBJ2-7,ASSGDTYEQY
TRBV29-1,TRBJ1-1,SVAGTANTEAF
TRBV5-4,TRBJ1-3,ASSLGADPSGNTIY
TRBV5-4,TRBJ2-3,ASSLNGPDTQY
TRBV6-6,TRBJ1-2,ASYGDRYNYGYT
TRBV12-2,TRBJ2-7,ASRLFPRGSRKY
TRBV28,TRBJ1-4,ASRQGTTTNEKLF
TRBV15,TRBJ1-5,ATSRDIGRGQPQH
TRBV30,TRBJ1-5,AWSGAGYQPQH
TRBV21-1,TRBJ2-3,ASSKRTGITSHKQY
TRBV28,TRBJ1-1,ASSFLVIESNTEAF
TRBV7-2,TRBJ2-1,ASSSRESYNEQF
TRBV6-6,TRBJ1-2,ASSDIYGYT
TRBV6-5,TRBJ1-5,ASSYSGGYQPQH
TRBV7-9,TRBJ2-7,ASSLSYYEQY
TRBV5-4,TRBJ2-5,ASSLAGFQETQY
TRBV9,TRBJ2-1,ASSGVTGTFNEQF
TRBV2,TRBJ2-3,ASSEISVADTQY
TRBV4-1,TRBJ1-5,ASSPMLSSNQPQH
TRBV9,TRBJ2-1,ASSVGGAGNNEQF
TRBV6-5,TRBJ2-1,ASSALAGVDGEQF
TRBV7-2,TRBJ1-1,ASSLVVGVAF
TRBV6-5,TRBJ1-3,ARSGIRGNTIY
TRBV7-3,TRBJ1-1,ASSLTGNRGQDTEAF
TRBV6-5,TRBJ1-2,ASSPRDRGGYT
TRBV5-1,TRBJ1-1,ASSLQGDMDLGWAF
TRBV30,TRBJ1-2,AWSVIWRDYGYT
TRBV7-3,TRBJ2-3,ASSPSSRDDTQY
TRBV7-3,TRBJ2-1,ASSPYTDSWGAEQF
TRBV4-3,TRBJ2-5,ASSQGPGGLETQY
TRBV7-3,TRBJ2-1,ASSYPGQAGNEQF
TRBV28,TRBJ2-7,ASSLEGRNSYEQY
TRBV5-1,TRBJ2-1,ASSRPPLYNEQF